This TCR beta chain was captured by sequencing in a study of blood T cell repertoires in COVID-19. Study context: The analysed material was cDNA or gDNA that came from T cells, B-cell-depleted T cells, or PBMCs.

Participants were placed into cohorts based on the clinical history they reported. Produced via immunoSEQ multiplex PCR; TCRdb's table is partial and in-frame only. The sample has more than 110,000 clones, 84% seen once. Germline loops: CDR1 SGHTA, CDR2 FQGNSA. V lost 3 bases and J 1 base, leaving 10 bases between the germline ends. CDR3 length: 16 amino acids. The chain couples TRBV7-2 to TRBJ2-6; possibly TRBD1 for D (6 bases). This sequence originates from a man aged 35-49 years with acute COVID-19. Sequencing was done on a sample of PBMCs or T cells enriched from blood (not recorded which). CDR3: CASSFGQPSGANVLTF. The DNA for the CDR3 is TGTGCCAGCAGCTTCGGACAGCCTTCTGGGGCCAACGTCCTGACTTTC.